These 8 T cell receptor beta chains originate from one sample sequenced in a study of lymphopenia after photon versus proton radiotherapy. The method was immunoSEQ multiplex PCR; TCRdb's version includes in-frame clones alone and lacks a portion of them. The sample holds 150,000 to 200,000 clones; about 85% are singletons and the top ten take around 5.1%. The specimen comprised peripheral blood, sampled from a patient treated with photon-based radiotherapy. These receptors all come from a man aged 50 to 60 with gastric cancer.

The chain recombines TRBV14 with TRBJ1-3, with TRBD1 matching 10 bases. The CDR3 is 18 amino acids. Unmatched junction bases numbered 12, after V lost 3 bases and J lost 4 bases. Germline V gene lookup returns CDR1 SGHDN and CDR2 FVKESK. The chain's CDR3 is CASSHEFRDRGKGNTIYF. The CDR3 coding sequence is TGTGCCAGCAGCCATGAGTTCCGGGACAGGGGAAAGGGAAACACCATATATTTT.

The chain uses TRBV10-3 and TRBJ2-7; 12 bases line up with TRBD2. This CDR3 spans 18 amino acids. V lost 0 bases to trimming and J lost 5 bases; unmatched junction nucleotides: 11. The V gene's germline CDR1 is ENHRY and CDR2 SYGVKD. The chain's CDR3 is CAISESRPTSGRKNEQYF. The CDR3, as DNA: TGTGCCATCAGTGAGTCCCGCCCAACTAGCGGGAGGAAGAACGAGCAGTACTTC.

V usage is TRBV11-3 and J usage is TRBJ1-5; D ambiguous. V lost 0 bases and J 3 bases, leaving 15 bases between the germline ends. The CDR3 extends over 17 amino acids. Germline loops: CDR1 SGHNT, CDR2 YENEEA. The CDR3 nucleotides are TGTGCCAGCAGCTTAGATCGGTACCCGGGAGCCAATCAGCCCCAGCATTTT. As protein: CASSLDRYPGANQPQHF.

The rearrangement uses TRBV10-3 and TRBJ2-3; D remains ambiguous. The germline V gene has CDR1 ENHRY and CDR2 SYGVKD. The length of the CDR3 is 11 residues. With 11 bases removed from V and 5 bases from J, the gap between germline ends came to 11 bases. CDR3: CAHGFGDTQYF. For the CDR3, the DNA is TGTGCCCATGGGTTCGGAGATACGCAGTATTTT.

CDR3 nucleotide sequence: TGTGCCAGCTCAACTAGGACTAATAGCAGGGGCACAGATACGCAGTATTTT. Translating it yields CASSTRTNSRGTDTQYF. The chain employs TRBV18 and TRBJ2-3, with a tentative D call TRBD2 (6 bases). The CDR3 spans 17 residues. V was clipped by 5 bases and J by 1 base, with 19 bases between them. The germline CDR1 and CDR2 sequences are KGHSH and LQKENI.

The table lists this clone with a few counts. The V call is TRBV15, the J call TRBJ2-2; the D is unclear. Germline V gene data show CDR1 as LNHNV and CDR2 as YYDKDF (reference sequence). V gave up 5 bases and J gave up 4 bases, with 11 bases separating them. The CDR3 length is 14 residues. This CDR3 reads CATSHRQPTGELFF. The CDR3 DNA follows: TGTGCCACCAGCCACAGACAACCCACCGGGGAGCTGTTTTTT.

This chain uses TRBV6-5 with TRBJ1-2; the D gene is possibly TRBD1 (5 bases). V gave up 5 bases and J gave up 5 bases, with 12 bases separating them. The CDR3 extends over 13 amino acids. Germline CDR1 MNHEY, CDR2 SVGAGI. DNA of the CDR3: TGTGCCAGCAGTAGCGGGGGGAGTTATGGCTACACCTTC. Its translation is CASSSGGSYGYTF.

The genes are TRBV30 and TRBJ2-6; 7 bases are shared with TRBD1. Germline V gene lookup returns CDR1 GTSNPN and CDR2 SVGIG (reference sequence). V lost 2 bases, J lost 1 base, and 5 bases stayed unmatched. This CDR3 contains 16 residues. CDR3 sequence (DNA): TGTGCCTGGAGTCCAGGGGGAACATCTGGGGCCAACGTCCTGACTTTC. Amino acids: CAWSPGGTSGANVLTF.